These 8 T cell receptor beta chains came from one sample sequenced in a study of vaccination effects on CD4 cells after COVID-19. These TCRs' antigens remain unknown. Within the ViraFEST assay, antigen-specific CD4+ T cells underwent expansion with viral peptide pools prior to sequencing. After more than 8 days in culture, the CD4+ T cells were isolated. Subjects were given two BNT162b2 or mRNA-1273 vaccine doses. Produced via immunoSEQ multiplex PCR; TCRdb's table is partial and in-frame only. The sample includes 75,000 or so clones, over 75% of them seen just once. Specimen: CD4+ T cells from PBMCs cultured with HCoV-OC43 spike peptides, collected after COVID-19 vaccination. Specified subset: HCoV-OC43 spike overlapping peptide pool stimulation. These receptors were taken from a human donor who received a COVID-19 vaccine.

The chain couples TRBV7-8 to TRBJ1-2, with 8 bases aligning to TRBD1. Germline values: CDR1 SGHVS, CDR2 FQNEAQ. The CDR3 contains 16 residues. J gave up 5 bases and V 5 bases, and 13 bases lay outside the gene matches. DNA of the CDR3: TGTGCCAGCAGCAGATCCGGGACAGGCACGGGATATGGCTACACCTTC. Its translation: CASSRSGTGTGYGYTF.

The V and J genes are TRBV2 and TRBJ2-5; D ambiguous. V was shortened by 5 bases and J by 6 bases, with 13 bases between the two germline ends. CDR3 size: 13 residues. CDR1 and CDR2 from the germline V gene are SNHLY and FYNNEI. The DNA of the CDR3 is TGTGCCAGCAGTACGACTGTCGTAAAGACCCAGTACTTC. Translation gives CASSTTVVKTQYF.

The V call is TRBV5-5, the J call TRBJ2-7; no clear D gene. Germline V gives CDR1 SGHKS, CDR2 YYEKEE (reference sequence). The CDR3 length is 15 residues. The ends were cut back, 1 base at V and 7 bases at J, with 18 bases in the middle. In nucleotides, the CDR3 is TGTGCCAGCAGCTTGCGACTTAACCTCGGTTGGGAGCAGTACGTC. Amino acid sequence: CASSLRLNLGWEQYV.

This clone was detected only a few times. Other DNA sequences from this sample encode an identical CDR3 as well. This chain joins TRBV7-2 and TRBJ2-2; D gene unclear. V lost 3 bases and J 8 bases, leaving 4 bases between the germline ends. The CDR3 extends over 11 amino acids. Germline CDR1 is SGHTA and CDR2 is FQGNSA. The CDR3 DNA follows: TGTGCCAGCAGCTTGAGGGGGGAGCTGTTTTTT. Translating gives CASSLRGELFF.

V and J are TRBV30 and TRBJ1-2; D is undetermined. The CDR3 has 13 amino acids. The V and J ends lost 0 bases and 1 base respectively, with 6 bases between them. Germline V gives CDR1 GTSNPN, CDR2 SVGIG (reference sequence). The CDR3 DNA follows: TGTGCCTGGAGTGTACGGGTTAACTATGGCTACACCTTC. Translated, it gives CAWSVRVNYGYTF.

This clone appeared a single time. DNA of the CDR3: TGTGCCACCGGGGAGGCCCAGCCTAATGAGCAGTTCTTC. Its protein is CATGEAQPNEQFF. V is TRBV24-1 and J is TRBJ2-1; maybe TRBD2 (6 bases). V lost 9 bases and J 7 bases, leaving 15 bases between the germline ends. The CDR3 totals 13 residues. Germline lookup yields CDR1 KGHDR and CDR2 SFDVKD.

This clone was picked up one time. The V call is TRBV10-3, the J call TRBJ1-1; possible D gene TRBD1, 6 bases. Germline CDR1 ENHRY, CDR2 SYGVKD. The CDR3 runs 14 residues. V dropped 6 bases and J dropped 3 bases, with 14 bases sitting between them. The CDR3 sequence is CAIRRTVGDTEAFF. The DNA of the CDR3 is TGTGCCATCAGACGGACAGTCGGGGACACTGAAGCTTTCTTT.

The rearrangement links TRBV10-2 to TRBJ1-2, with 7 bases identical to TRBD1. The CDR3 contains 13 residues. Per germline, CDR1 WSHSY and CDR2 SAAADI. V lost 6 bases and J lost 2; bases outside the gene matches: 3. CDR3 amino acids: CASRTGPNYGYTF. For the CDR3, the DNA is TGCGCCAGCAGGACAGGGCCGAACTATGGCTACACCTTC.